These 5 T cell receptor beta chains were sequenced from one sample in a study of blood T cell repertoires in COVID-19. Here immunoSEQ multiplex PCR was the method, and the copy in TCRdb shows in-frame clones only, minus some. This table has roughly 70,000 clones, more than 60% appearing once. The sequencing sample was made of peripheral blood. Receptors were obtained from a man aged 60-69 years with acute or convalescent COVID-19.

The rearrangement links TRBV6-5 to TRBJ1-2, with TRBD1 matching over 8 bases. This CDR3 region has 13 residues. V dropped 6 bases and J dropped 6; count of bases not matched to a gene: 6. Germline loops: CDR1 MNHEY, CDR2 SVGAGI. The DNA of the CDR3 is TGTGCCAGCAGCAGAGGACAGGGAGATGGCTACACCTTC. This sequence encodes CASSRGQGDGYTF.

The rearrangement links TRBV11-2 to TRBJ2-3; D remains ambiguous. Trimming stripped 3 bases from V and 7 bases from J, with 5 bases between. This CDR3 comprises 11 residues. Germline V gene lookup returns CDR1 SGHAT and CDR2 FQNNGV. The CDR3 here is CASSFSYTQYF. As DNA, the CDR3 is TGTGCCAGCAGCTTCTCCTATACGCAGTATTTT. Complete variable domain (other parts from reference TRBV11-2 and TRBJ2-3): EAGVAQSPRYKIIEKRQSVAFWCNPISGHATLYWYQQILGQGPKLLIQFQNNGVVDDSQLPKDRFSAERLKGVDSTLKIQPAKLEDSAVYLCASSFSYTQYFGPGTRLTVL.

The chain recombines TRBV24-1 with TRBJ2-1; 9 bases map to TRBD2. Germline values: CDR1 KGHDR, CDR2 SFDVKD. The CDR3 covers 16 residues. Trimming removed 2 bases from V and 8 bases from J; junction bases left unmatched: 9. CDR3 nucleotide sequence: TGTGCCACCAGTGATTCCTTAGCGGGAGTGATTGATGAGCAGTTCTTC. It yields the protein CATSDSLAGVIDEQFF.

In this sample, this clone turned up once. In DNA, the CDR3 is TGTGCCAGCAGTTACGACTTGAACACTGAAGCTTTCTTT. It translates to CASSYDLNTEAFF. The chain carries TRBV6-5 and TRBJ1-1; D not resolved. Germline-derived CDR1 and CDR2 are MNHEY and SVGAGI. The CDR3 extends over 13 amino acids. Trimming stripped 2 bases from V and 0 bases from J, with 4 bases between.

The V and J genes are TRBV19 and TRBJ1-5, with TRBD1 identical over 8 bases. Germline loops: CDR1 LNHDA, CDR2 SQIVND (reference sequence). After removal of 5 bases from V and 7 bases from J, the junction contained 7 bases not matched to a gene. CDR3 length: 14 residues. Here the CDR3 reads CASSGGQDRQPQHF. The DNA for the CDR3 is TGTGCCAGTAGTGGGGGACAGGATCGGCAGCCCCAGCATTTT. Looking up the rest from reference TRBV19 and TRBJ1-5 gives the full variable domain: DGGITQSPKYLFRKEGQNVTLSCEQNLNHDAMYWYRQDPGQGLRLIYYSQIVNDFQKGDIAEGYSVSREKKESFPLTVTSAQKNPTAFYLCASSGGQDRQPQHFGDGTRLSIL.